The 4 T cell receptor beta chains presented below share a single source sample, sequenced in a study of beta chain features in type 1 diabetes. All of the isolated RNA was reverse transcribed, so expressed TCRB transcripts were sequenced. The assay was immunoSEQ multiplex PCR, and TCRdb's table has in-frame clones only and misses some. The sample lists more than 300,000 clones, over 10% occurring once. The sequencing sample was made of naive CD4+ T cells from blood. These receptor sequences come from a man in his late teens or twenties in good health.

V is TRBV25-1 and J is TRBJ1-1, with TRBD1 as a possible D gene (6 bases). V was cut by 6 bases and J by 5 bases, with 19 bases left in between. Germline values: CDR1 MGHDK, CDR2 SYGVNS. The CDR3 has 15 amino acids. The CDR3 sequence is CASSGTQGRGTEAFF. The CDR3, as DNA: TGTGCCAGCAGCGGGACACAAGGGAGGGGTACTGAAGCTTTCTTT. The full variable domain, with the rest looked up from reference TRBV25-1 and TRBJ1-1, is EADIYQTPRYLVIGTGKKITLECSQTMGHDKMYWYQQDPGMELHLIHYSYGVNSTEKGDLSSESTVSRIRTEHFPLTLESARPSHTSQYLCASSGTQGRGTEAFFGQGTRLTVV.

The CDR3 region has the DNA TGTGCCAGCAGCTTACTTTTGAGGACAGGGCACAATGAGCAGTTCTTC. Protein product: CASSLLLRTGHNEQFF. This rearrangement joins TRBV7-9 to TRBJ2-1, with 8 bases lining up with TRBD1. The CDR3 runs to 16 residues. CDR1 and CDR2 from the germline V gene are SEHNR and FQNEAQ (reference sequence). V was pared by 2 bases and J by 5 bases, with 8 bases of the junction left unmatched.

This clone was counted a few times. The J gene is TRBJ2-7, the V gene TRBV4-3; D is perhaps TRBD2 (6 bases). Trimming stripped 0 bases from V and 3 bases from J, with 9 bases between. The CDR3 is 14 residues long. Germline V lookup: CDR1 LGHNA, CDR2 YSLEER. CDR3 residues: CASSQDPAGYEQYF. Written as DNA, the CDR3 is TGCGCCAGCAGCCAAGATCCAGCGGGCTACGAGCAGTACTTC.

A few counts support this clone. The V and J genes are TRBV9 and TRBJ2-7; weak D call: TRBD1 (6 bases). Germline V CDR1 and CDR2: SGDLS, YYNGEE. Trimming took 3 bases from V and 2 from J, leaving 9 bases between them. The CDR3 contains 13 residues. The CDR3 bases are TGTGCCAGCAGCGCACCAGGGGCCTACGAGCAGTACTTC. Amino acids: CASSAPGAYEQYF.